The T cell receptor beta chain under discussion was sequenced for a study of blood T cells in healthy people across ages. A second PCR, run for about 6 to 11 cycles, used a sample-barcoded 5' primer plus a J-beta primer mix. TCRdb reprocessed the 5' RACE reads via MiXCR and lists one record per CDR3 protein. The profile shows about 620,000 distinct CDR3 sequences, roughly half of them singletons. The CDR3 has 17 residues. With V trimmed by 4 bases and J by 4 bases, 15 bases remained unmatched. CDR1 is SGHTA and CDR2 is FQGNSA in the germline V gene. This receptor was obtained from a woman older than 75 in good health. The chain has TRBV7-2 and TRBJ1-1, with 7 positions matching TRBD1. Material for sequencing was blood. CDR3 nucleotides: TGTGCCAGCAGCTGGGGACAGTCGGTGCGAGGTGGCACTGAAGCTTTCTTT. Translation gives CASSWGQSVRGGTEAFF. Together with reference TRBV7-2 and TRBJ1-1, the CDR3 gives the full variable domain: GAGVSQSPSNKVTEKGKDVELRCDPISGHTALYWYRQSLGQGLEFLIYFQGNSAPDKSGLPSDRFSAERTGGSVSTLTIQRTQQEDSAVYLCASSWGQSVRGGTEAFFGQGTRLTVV.